A selection of T cell receptor beta chains follows, all from one sample in a study of shared T cell receptors in the human thymus. Some clones are missing from TCRdb's copy, which holds only in-frame ones; the method was immunoSEQ multiplex PCR. The data hold approximately 730,000 clones, with 75% to 90% observed a single time. A further study also used this sample, focusing on human thymus T cells.

Sequences were obtained from thymocytes. Receptors were obtained from a girl under two years old with a congenital heart defect. The CDR3 runs from the conserved cysteine through the conserved F or W. Fields, in order: J gene, CDR3 length, V gene, clone size, D gene, CDR3 DNA, CDR3 protein. D genes are given only for firm matches. Not all rows give a size; the values are once, few, many and, for expanded clones, a class.

>TRBJ2-1|16|TRBV13|NA|TRBD2
TGTGCCAGCAGCGTAGGGGTGGGGACTAGCGGGGGTGAGCAGTTCTTC
CASSVGVGTSGGEQFF
>TRBJ1-2|19|TRBV7-3|few|TRBD1
TGTGCCAGCAGCTTAGGGGGGCCGGGACAGGGGCCCTGGGGGTATGGCTACACCTTC
CASSLGGPGQGPWGYGYTF
>TRBJ2-7|14|TRBV28|NA|NA
TGTGCCAGCAGCCTCCAAGCAGGGGACTACGAGCAGTACTTC
CASSLQAGDYEQYF
>TRBJ2-7|15|TRBV10-3|once|TRBD2
TGTGCCACCCGACCTCAAGCGGGGGGTTGGCAGGAGCAGTACTTC
CATRPQAGGWQEQYF
>TRBJ2-7|13|TRBV7-2|NA|TRBD2
TGTGCCAGCAGCTTTCCAGCGGGGGTGGGGCAGTACTTC
CASSFPAGVGQYF
>TRBJ1-4|14|TRBV4-3|NA|TRBD1
TGCGCCAGCAGCCAAGGTCGACAGGGTGAAAAACTGTTTTTT
CASSQGRQGEKLFF
>TRBJ2-7|16|TRBV5-4|NA|TRBD1
TGTGCCAGCAGCACGAAGGACAGGGGGCGTTCCTACGAGCAGTACTTC
CASSTKDRGRSYEQYF
>TRBJ2-1|14|TRBV5-1|NA|NA
TGCGCCAGCAGTGTTGGCCGGGGGTCCAATGAGCAGTTCTTC
CASSVGRGSNEQFF
>TRBJ1-4|14|TRBV7-9|once|NA
TGTGCCAGCAGCCTGGTGCCGGAGAAAGAAAAACTGTTTTTT
CASSLVPEKEKLFF
>TRBJ1-6|17|TRBV5-1|NA|NA
TGCGCCAGCAGCTTGGAGGTAGGAGGTCTCCTAGCCTCACCCCTCCACTTT
CASSLEVGGLLASPLHF
>TRBJ1-2|15|TRBV5-6|NA|NA
TGTGCCAGCAGCTCCCGGGACACCCCTAACTATGGCTACACCTTC
CASSSRDTPNYGYTF
>TRBJ2-7|15|TRBV15|NA|NA
TGTGCCACCAGCAGAGACTCGACAGTATCCTACGAGCAGTACTTC
CATSRDSTVSYEQYF
>TRBJ2-5|14|TRBV27|NA|TRBD2
TGTGCCAGCAGTTTGACTAGCGGGGAAGGGACCCAGTACTTC
CASSLTSGEGTQYF
>TRBJ1-5|16|TRBV10-3|NA|NA
TGTGCCACCGTAACAGATCAGCATGGCCCTAATCAGCCCCAGCATTTT
CATVTDQHGPNQPQHF
>TRBJ2-1|19|TRBV6-1|once|TRBD2
TGTGCCAGCAGTGAAGCAAGGAAGGGTACTGGCGGGGGTAGCAATGAGCAGTTCTTC
CASSEARKGTGGGSNEQFF
>TRBJ2-1|13|TRBV6-1|NA|NA
TGTGCCAGCAGTGAACTACGATATAAGGAGCAGTTCTTC
CASSELRYKEQFF
>TRBJ1-5|16|TRBV6-1|few|NA
TGTGCCAGCAGTGAAGCGAACAGTCCGGGAGATCAGCCCCAGCATTTT
CASSEANSPGDQPQHF
>TRBJ1-5|13|TRBV30|NA|NA
TGTGCCTGGAGTGTCCAGCTAGATCAGCCCCAGCATTTT
CAWSVQLDQPQHF
>TRBJ1-1|17|TRBV5-6|once|TRBD1
TGTGCCAGCAGCCCGGGACAGGGAAGAATCCTGGGCACTGAAGCTTTCTTT
CASSPGQGRILGTEAFF
>TRBJ1-6|15|TRBV9|NA|NA
TGTGCCAGCAGCAGAGATCTACGACAGGAGGTACCCCTCCACTTT
CASSRDLRQEVPLHF
>TRBJ2-3|19|TRBV10-1|NA|NA
TGCGCCAGCAGTCCACATAGCCCTCCTATCACAACTAGCACAGATACGCAGTATTTT
CASSPHSPPITTSTDTQYF
>TRBJ2-5|15|TRBV6-5|NA|NA
TGTGCCAGCAGTTACTTTCCCCGGCTAGAAGAGACCCAGTACTTC
CASSYFPRLEETQYF
>TRBJ1-2|18|TRBV5-1|NA|TRBD1
TGCGCCAGCAGCTTGGTGGGGACAGGGATAGTAGGGTTTTATGGCTACACCTTC
CASSLVGTGIVGFYGYTF
>TRBJ2-1|15|TRBV5-6|NA|TRBD1
TGTGCCAGCATTTCCCGGACAGGGAACCGTGATGAGCAGTTCTTC
CASISRTGNRDEQFF
>TRBJ2-7|15|TRBV5-1|once|NA
TGCGCCAGCAGCCTACGGACAAACCCTTCCTACGAGCAGTACTTC
CASSLRTNPSYEQYF
>TRBJ2-7|17|TRBV28|NA|TRBD2
TGTGCCAGCAGTTTATGGGCGGTGACTAGCGGATCCTACGAGCAGTACTTC
CASSLWAVTSGSYEQYF
>TRBJ2-3|18|TRBV28|NA|TRBD2
TGTGCCAGCAGTTTATGGTCTAGCGGGGGGGTTGAGCCAGATACGCAGTATTTT
CASSLWSSGGVEPDTQYF
>TRBJ2-7|16|TRBV28|NA|NA
TGTGCCAGCAGCCCTCTTGGGGAGGGGGGCGATTACGAGCAGTACTTC
CASSPLGEGGDYEQYF
>TRBJ1-5|14|TRBV2|NA|NA
TGTGCCAGCAGTGACAAGGGGCCCAACCAGCCCCAGCATTTT
CASSDKGPNQPQHF